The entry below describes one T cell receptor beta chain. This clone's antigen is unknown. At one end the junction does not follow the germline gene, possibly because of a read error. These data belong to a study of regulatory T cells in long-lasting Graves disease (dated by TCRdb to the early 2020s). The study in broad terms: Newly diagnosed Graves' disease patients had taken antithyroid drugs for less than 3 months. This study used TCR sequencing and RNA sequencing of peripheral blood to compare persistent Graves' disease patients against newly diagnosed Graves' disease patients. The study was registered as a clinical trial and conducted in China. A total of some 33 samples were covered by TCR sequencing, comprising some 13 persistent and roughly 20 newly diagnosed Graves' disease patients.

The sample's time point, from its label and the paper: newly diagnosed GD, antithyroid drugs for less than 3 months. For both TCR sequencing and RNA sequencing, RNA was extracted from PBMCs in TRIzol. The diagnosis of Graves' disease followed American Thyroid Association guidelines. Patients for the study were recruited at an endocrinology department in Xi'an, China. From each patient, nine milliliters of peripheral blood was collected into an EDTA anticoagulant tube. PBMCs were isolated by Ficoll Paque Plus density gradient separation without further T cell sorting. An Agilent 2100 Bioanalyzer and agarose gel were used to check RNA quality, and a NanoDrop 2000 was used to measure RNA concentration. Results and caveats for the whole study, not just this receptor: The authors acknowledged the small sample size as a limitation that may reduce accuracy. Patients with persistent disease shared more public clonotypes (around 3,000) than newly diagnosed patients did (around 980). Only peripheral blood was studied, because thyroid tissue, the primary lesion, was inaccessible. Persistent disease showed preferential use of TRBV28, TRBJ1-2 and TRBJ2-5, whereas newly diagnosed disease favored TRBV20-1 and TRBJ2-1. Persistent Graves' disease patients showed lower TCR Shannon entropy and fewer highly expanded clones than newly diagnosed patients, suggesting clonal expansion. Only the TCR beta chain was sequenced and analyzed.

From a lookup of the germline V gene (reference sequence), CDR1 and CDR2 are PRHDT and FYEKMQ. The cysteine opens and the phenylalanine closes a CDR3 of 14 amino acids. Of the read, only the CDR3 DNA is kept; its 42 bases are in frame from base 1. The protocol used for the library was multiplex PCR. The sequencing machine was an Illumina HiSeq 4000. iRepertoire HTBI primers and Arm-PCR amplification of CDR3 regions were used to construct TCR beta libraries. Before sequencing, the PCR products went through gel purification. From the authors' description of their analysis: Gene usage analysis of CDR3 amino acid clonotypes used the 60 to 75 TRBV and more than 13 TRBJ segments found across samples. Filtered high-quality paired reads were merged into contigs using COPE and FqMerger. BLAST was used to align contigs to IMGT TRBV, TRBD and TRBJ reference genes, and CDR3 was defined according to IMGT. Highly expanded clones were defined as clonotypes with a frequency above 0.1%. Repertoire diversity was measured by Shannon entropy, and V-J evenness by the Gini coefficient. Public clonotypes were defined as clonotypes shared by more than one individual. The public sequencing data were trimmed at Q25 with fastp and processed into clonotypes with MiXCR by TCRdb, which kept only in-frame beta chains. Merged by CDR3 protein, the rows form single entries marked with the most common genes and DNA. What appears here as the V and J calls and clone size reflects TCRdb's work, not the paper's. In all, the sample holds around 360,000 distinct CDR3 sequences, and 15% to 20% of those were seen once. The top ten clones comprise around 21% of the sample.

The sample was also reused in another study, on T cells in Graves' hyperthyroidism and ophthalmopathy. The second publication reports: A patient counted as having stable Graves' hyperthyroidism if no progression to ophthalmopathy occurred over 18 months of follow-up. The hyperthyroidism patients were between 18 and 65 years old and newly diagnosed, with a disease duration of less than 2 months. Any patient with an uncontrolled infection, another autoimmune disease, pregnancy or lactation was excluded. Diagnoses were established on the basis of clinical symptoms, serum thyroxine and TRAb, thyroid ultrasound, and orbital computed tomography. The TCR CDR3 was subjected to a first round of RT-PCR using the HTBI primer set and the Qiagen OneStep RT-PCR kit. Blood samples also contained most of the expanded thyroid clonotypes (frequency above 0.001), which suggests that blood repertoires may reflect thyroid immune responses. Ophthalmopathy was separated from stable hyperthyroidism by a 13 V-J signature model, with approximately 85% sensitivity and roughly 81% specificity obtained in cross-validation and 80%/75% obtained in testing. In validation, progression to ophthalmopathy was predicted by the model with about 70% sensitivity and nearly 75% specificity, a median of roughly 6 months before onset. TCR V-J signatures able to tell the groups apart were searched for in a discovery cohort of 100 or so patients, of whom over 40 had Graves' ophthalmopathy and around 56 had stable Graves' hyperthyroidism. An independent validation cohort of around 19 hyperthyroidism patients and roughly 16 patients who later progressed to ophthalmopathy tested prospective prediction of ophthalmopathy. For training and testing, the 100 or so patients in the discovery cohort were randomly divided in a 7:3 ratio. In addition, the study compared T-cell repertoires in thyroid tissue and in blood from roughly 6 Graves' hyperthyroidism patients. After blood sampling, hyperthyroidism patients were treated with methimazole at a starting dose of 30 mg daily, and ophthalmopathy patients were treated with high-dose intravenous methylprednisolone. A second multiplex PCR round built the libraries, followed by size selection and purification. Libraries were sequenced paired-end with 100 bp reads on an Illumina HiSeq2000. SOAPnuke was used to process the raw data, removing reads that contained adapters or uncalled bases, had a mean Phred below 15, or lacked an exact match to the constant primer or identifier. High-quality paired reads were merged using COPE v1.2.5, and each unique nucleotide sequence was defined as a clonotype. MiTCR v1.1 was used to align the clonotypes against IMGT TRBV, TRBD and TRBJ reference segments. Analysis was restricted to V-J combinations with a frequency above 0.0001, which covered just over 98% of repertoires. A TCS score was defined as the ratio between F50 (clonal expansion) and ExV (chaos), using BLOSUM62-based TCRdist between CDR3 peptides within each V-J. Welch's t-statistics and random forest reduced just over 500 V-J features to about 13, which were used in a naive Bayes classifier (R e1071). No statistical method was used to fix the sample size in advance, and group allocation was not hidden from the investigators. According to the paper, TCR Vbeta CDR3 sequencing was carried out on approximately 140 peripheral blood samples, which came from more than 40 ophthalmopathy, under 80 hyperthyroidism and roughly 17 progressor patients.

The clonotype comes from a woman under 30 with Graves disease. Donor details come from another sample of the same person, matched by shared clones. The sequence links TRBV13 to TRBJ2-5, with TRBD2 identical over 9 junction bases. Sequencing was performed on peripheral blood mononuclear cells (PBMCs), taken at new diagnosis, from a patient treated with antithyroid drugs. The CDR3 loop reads CASSLGGLAETQYF. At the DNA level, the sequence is TGCGCCAGCAGCTTGGGGGGACTAGCTGAGACCCAGTACTTC.